This T cell receptor (beta chain) is from a study of cytomegalovirus exposure and HLA in healthy donors. V was trimmed by 0 bases and J by 1 base, leaving 6 bases between them. The length of the CDR3 is 14 residues. CDR1 SEHNR and CDR2 FQNEAQ come from the germline V gene (reference sequence). Primers: 60 Vbeta forward and 13 Jbeta reverse. Profiled with immunoSEQ multiplex PCR; TCRdb holds only in-frame clones, not every one. The sample totals some 110,000 clones. The clonotype comes from a man younger than 40 in good health and CMV-seronegative. The rearrangement uses TRBV7-9 and TRBJ1-1; perhaps TRBD1 as D (5 bases). Sequenced sample: PBMCs. CDR3 DNA: TGTGCCAGCAGCTTAGCACAGGAGAACACTGAAGCTTTCTTT. Translating it yields CASSLAQENTEAFF.